The 15 T cell receptor beta chains presented below share a single source sample, sequenced in a study of cytomegalovirus exposure and HLA in healthy donors. Profiling relied on immunoSEQ multiplex PCR, and the TCRdb table lists in-frame clones only, not all of them. This table holds more than 85,000 clones, about 95% found once. Sequenced input: PBMCs. All receptors derive from a woman aged 18-29 years in good health and CMV-seronegative.

In DNA form, the CDR3 reads TGTGCCAGCAATACTTACACAGGGGAGGCGGAAAAACTGTTTTTT. It yields the protein CASNTYTGEAEKLFF. The chain couples TRBV7-9 to TRBJ1-4, with 7 nucleotides matching TRBD1. Germline V gene data show CDR1 as SEHNR and CDR2 as FQNEAQ (reference sequence). The CDR3 spans 15 residues. The V segment lost 7 bases and the J segment 8 bases; nucleotides outside the gene matches: 13.

The V and J genes are TRBV14 and TRBJ1-2; the D gene is possibly TRBD1 (6 bases). Germline lookup yields CDR1 SGHDN and CDR2 FVKESK. This CDR3 spans 15 amino acids. Trimming pared 2 bases from V and 1 base from J, leaving 11 bases between. DNA for the CDR3: TGTGCCAGCAGCCAAATCGCAGGGGTTAACTATGGCTACACCTTC. Protein sequence: CASSQIAGVNYGYTF.

This chain connects TRBV7-2 to TRBJ1-2; D possibly corresponds to TRBD1 (6 bases). V was cut by 4 bases and J by 7 bases, with 16 bases left in between. Germline V gene sequence: CDR1 SGHTA, CDR2 FQGNSA. This CDR3 is 14 amino acids long. CDR3 region: CASSSQQGIRGYTF. The CDR3 bases are TGTGCCAGCAGCTCGCAACAGGGAATTCGTGGCTACACCTTC.

The V gene is TRBV7-6, the J gene TRBJ2-1, with D maybe TRBD2 (7 bases). V gave up 5 bases and J gave up 4 bases, with 15 bases separating them. Germline V gene sequence: CDR1 SGHVS, CDR2 FNYEAQ. The CDR3 covers 15 residues. DNA for the CDR3: TGTGCCAGCAGCCGCGGGGGCCCGGTTTACAATGAGCAGTTCTTC. It codes for CASSRGGPVYNEQFF.

Here the CDR3 DNA reads TGCGCCAGCAGTATAGGAGGTACCTCCTACGAGCAGTACTTC. This encodes CASSIGGTSYEQYF. This rearrangement joins TRBV4-1 to TRBJ2-7; D is possibly TRBD2 (5 bases). V lost 6 bases and J lost 0, with 12 bases in between. The CDR3 covers 14 residues. The germline V gene has CDR1 MGHRA and CDR2 YSYEKL.

This chain joins TRBV6-5 and TRBJ1-4, with 10 bases aligning to TRBD1. This CDR3 has 11 amino acids. After removal of 6 bases from V and 13 bases from J, the junction contained 2 bases not matched to a gene. The germline V gene has CDR1 MNHEY and CDR2 SVGAGI. CDR3 in amino acids: CASSDRGRLFF. CDR3 DNA sequence: TGTGCCAGCAGCGACAGGGGGCGACTGTTTTTT.

As regards this clone: The same CDR3 can be traced to other DNA sequences in this sample. The chain is built from TRBV7-9 and TRBJ2-1; D may be TRBD2 (6 bases). Between the trimmed V and J ends, which lost 4 bases and 7 bases, there was a span of 8 bases. Germline-derived CDR1 and CDR2 are SEHNR and FQNEAQ (reference sequence). The CDR3 sequence is 12 residues long. The CDR3 DNA sequence: TGTGCCAGCAGCTCGCGGGGTAATGAGCAGTTCTTC. This gives the protein CASSSRGNEQFF.

The chain recombines TRBV6-5 with TRBJ1-1; D is perhaps TRBD1 (6 bases). The germline gives CDR1 MNHEY, CDR2 SVGAGI. V lost 6 bases, J lost 1 base, and 12 bases lay in between. The CDR3 consists of 14 residues. As DNA, the CDR3 is TGTGCCAGCAGCCCGGACAGAGGGAACACTGAAGCTTTCTTT. As protein: CASSPDRGNTEAFF.

J is TRBJ1-2 and V is TRBV27, with D possibly matching TRBD1 (5 bases). Per germline, CDR1 MNHEY and CDR2 SMNVEV (reference sequence). Trimming took 6 bases from V and 0 from J, leaving 11 bases between them. The CDR3 consists of 14 residues. CDR3 nucleotides: TGTGCCAGCAGCCGGACGGACACTAACTATGGCTACACCTTC. Amino acid sequence: CASSRTDTNYGYTF.

This chain uses TRBV5-6 with TRBJ1-5; a weak D match, TRBD1 (5 bases). The CDR3 totals 15 residues. Germline V gene data show CDR1 as SGHDT and CDR2 as YYEEEE. The V end lost 1 base, the J end lost 4 bases, and 12 bases lay between the germline ends. CDR3: CASSLRTGVNQPQHF. The DNA of the CDR3 is TGTGCCAGCAGCTTGCGCACAGGTGTTAATCAGCCCCAGCATTTT. Drawing the rest from reference TRBV5-6 and TRBJ1-5, the complete variable domain is DAGVTQSPTHLIKTRGQQVTLRCSPKSGHDTVSWYQQALGQGPQFIFQYYEEEERQRGNFPDRFSGHQFPNYSSELNVNALLLGDSALYLCASSLRTGVNQPQHFGDGTRLSIL.

The chain is built from TRBV7-9 and TRBJ1-2, with TRBD1 matching 8 bases. The germline V gene encodes CDR1 SEHNR and CDR2 FQNEAQ (reference sequence). The CDR3 length is 15 residues. V was pared by 7 bases and J by 6 bases, with 13 bases of the junction left unmatched. Written as DNA, the CDR3 is TGTGCCAGCACATCCACGGGCAGGGGGCCACATGGCTACACCTTC. Translation: CASTSTGRGPHGYTF.

The chain has TRBV5-4 and TRBJ2-7, with D perhaps TRBD1 (5 bases). V dropped 7 bases and J dropped 2 bases, with 13 bases sitting between them. The length of the CDR3 is 13 residues. From germline, CDR1 is SGHNT and CDR2 YYREEE (reference sequence). CDR3 bases: TGTGCCAGCCGCGCGGTAGGGGCCTACGAGCAGTACTTC. Protein: CASRAVGAYEQYF.

The chain uses TRBV4-1 and TRBJ1-1; 8 positions match TRBD1. The trim removed 4 bases at V and 3 bases at J, leaving 4 bases unmatched. CDR1 is MGHRA, CDR2 YSYEKL, per germline. CDR3 size: 14 residues. The CDR3: CASSLRTGYTEAFF. CDR3 coding DNA: TGCGCCAGCAGCCTTAGGACAGGGTACACTGAAGCTTTCTTT.

V and J are TRBV9 and TRBJ1-1; 7 bases are a match to TRBD1. Germline assignment: CDR1 SGDLS and CDR2 YYNGEE. The CDR3 length is 14 residues. V was pared by 4 bases and J by 8 bases, with 11 bases of the junction left unmatched. This chain's CDR3 is CASSSRGSIDEAFF. CDR3 DNA sequence: TGTGCCAGCAGCAGCAGGGGGTCGATAGACGAAGCTTTCTTT.

The V gene is TRBV4-2, the J gene TRBJ2-1; 9 positions match TRBD2. V dropped 3 bases and J dropped 6; count of bases not matched to a gene: 6. CDR3 length: 15 amino acids. CDR1 and CDR2 (germline): LGHNA, YNFKEQ. CDR3 nucleotides: TGTGCCAGCAGCCATGCGGGGGGGAGTCCCAATGAGCAGTTCTTC. This codes for CASSHAGGSPNEQFF.